The 13 T cell receptor beta chains given below trace back to one sample, sequenced in a study of preoperative IRX-2 immunotherapy in early breast cancer. This sample's treatment: preoperative locoregional IRX-2 cytokine immunotherapy. Sequenced by immunoSEQ multiplex PCR; TCRdb stores in-frame clones only, minus some. The sample lists fewer than 9,500 clones, about 84% occurring once. The specimen comprised tumor tissue, sampled after IRX-2 immunotherapy. The origin of the receptors is a human donor with breast cancer.

The chain carries TRBV19 and TRBJ1-5; TRBD1 matches 7 bases. Germline CDR1 and CDR2: LNHDA and SQIVND (reference sequence). The trim removed 5 bases at V and 0 bases at J, leaving 7 bases unmatched. CDR3 length: 16 residues. This CDR3 is CASSGGQKNSNQPQHF. In nucleotides, the CDR3 is TGTGCCAGTAGTGGGGGACAGAAGAATAGCAATCAGCCCCAGCATTTT.

V is TRBV19 and J is TRBJ1-2, with D perhaps matching TRBD1 (5 bases). The V gene lost 4 bases and the J gene lost 1 base, with 28 bases spanning the gap. Germline CDR1 and CDR2: LNHDA and SQIVND (reference sequence). The CDR3 loop spans 20 amino acids. Here the CDR3 reads CASSTTVARGSGIFNYGYTF. CDR3 DNA: TGTGCCAGTAGTACCACAGTGGCCCGGGGCTCGGGGATCTTTAACTATGGCTACACCTTC.

The chain uses TRBV15 and TRBJ2-6, with TRBD2 as a possible D gene (6 bases). The CDR3 totals 15 residues. V lost 2 bases, J lost 4 bases, and 9 bases lay in between. Per the germline V gene, CDR1 is LNHNV and CDR2 is YYDKDF (reference sequence). CDR3 region: CATSRRGTGANVLTF. CDR3 coding DNA: TGTGCCACCAGCAGACGGGGGACCGGGGCCAACGTCCTGACTTTC.

The rearrangement joins TRBV7-5 to TRBJ1-6. TRBV7-5 counts as a pseudogene. CDR3 length: 16 residues. The CDR3 here is CASSLRPLRDNSPLHF. For the CDR3, the DNA is TGTGCCAGCAGCTTGAGGCCCCTACGGGATAATTCACCCCTCCACTTT.

The rearrangement links TRBV11-3 to TRBJ2-3, with 7 nucleotides matching TRBD2. This CDR3 has 15 residues. Per germline, CDR1 SGHNT and CDR2 YENEEA. The V and J ends lost 5 bases and 7 bases, in that order; junction bases with no gene match: 12. The CDR3 DNA sequence: TGTGCCAGCAGCAAACAGCGGGGCCACGGGAATACGCAGTATTTT. Protein product: CASSKQRGHGNTQYF.

V and J are TRBV6-8 and TRBJ1-5; tentative D call: TRBD1 (5 bases). Germline V CDR1 and CDR2: MNHGY, SAAAGT. Trimming left V 4 bases short and J 2 bases short, with 15 bases between. The CDR3 is 16 residues long. In DNA form, the CDR3 reads TGTGCCAGCAGTTCCCCACCGGGACTGGGCAATCAGCCCCAGCATTTT. This encodes CASSSPPGLGNQPQHF.

The chain employs TRBV10-3 and TRBJ2-1; 7 bases match TRBD2. This CDR3 has 18 residues. Unmatched junction bases numbered 15, after V lost 2 bases and J lost 5 bases. CDR1 is ENHRY and CDR2 is SYGVKD in the germline V gene. CDR3 nucleotide sequence: TGTGCCATCAGTGAGCGAGGACTAGAGCCCGCTGGGGACAATGAGCAGTTCTTC. It codes for CAISERGLEPAGDNEQFF.

V gene TRBV6-8 combines with J gene TRBJ1-2; possibly TRBD1 for D (5 bases). Per the germline V gene, CDR1 is MNHGY and CDR2 is SAAAGT. With 4 bases removed from V and 7 bases from J, the gap between germline ends came to 19 bases. The CDR3 extends over 15 amino acids. The CDR3 DNA reads as TGTGCCAGCAGTTCCAAATCGGGACTTTTAACTGGCTACACCTTC. Protein product: CASSSKSGLLTGYTF.

This sequence joins TRBV7-7 and TRBJ2-3; TRBD2 aligns across 9 bases. Per germline, CDR1 SSHAT and CDR2 FNYEAQ (reference sequence). V dropped 5 bases and J dropped 2; count of bases not matched to a gene: 8. This CDR3 is 16 amino acids long. The DNA for the CDR3 is TGTGCCAGCAGCCAGAGGACTAGCGTCAACACAGATACGCAGTATTTT. Translation: CASSQRTSVNTDTQYF.

The V and J genes are TRBV11-3 and TRBJ2-2; D is perhaps TRBD2 (5 bases). Germline lookup yields CDR1 SGHNT and CDR2 YENEEA. The CDR3 extends over 15 amino acids. V was pared by 5 bases and J by 5 bases, with 15 bases between. The CDR3, as DNA: TGTGCCAGCAGCCACAGCGCTAGCTCTACCGGGGAGCTGTTTTTT. Translated, it gives CASSHSASSTGELFF.

The V and J genes are TRBV11-3 and TRBJ1-1; 11 bases align to TRBD1. V lost 4 bases to trimming and J lost 5 bases; unmatched junction nucleotides: 9. The CDR3 contains 16 residues. The germline V gene encodes CDR1 SGHNT and CDR2 YENEEA. The CDR3 DNA follows: TGTGCCAGCAGCTCTTGGACAGGGGGCGCGAGGACTGAAGCTTTCTTT. It is translated as CASSSWTGGARTEAFF.

This clone was counted only a few times. The rearrangement links TRBV19 to TRBJ1-5; TRBD1 might be the D (5 bases). The CDR3 runs to 14 residues. Trimming stripped 3 bases from V and 3 bases from J, with 9 bases between. CDR1 LNHDA and CDR2 SQIVND come from the germline V gene (reference sequence). CDR3 sequence (DNA): TGTGCCAGTAGTATCGGGGCAGTCAATCAGCCCCAGCATTTT. It encodes CASSIGAVNQPQHF.

This clone appeared once. Here the CDR3 reads CASSLGLAGYYNEQFF. CDR3 sequence (DNA): TGTGCCAGCAGCTTAGGACTAGCGGGGTACTACAATGAGCAGTTCTTC. This chain links TRBV7-6 with TRBJ2-1; 11 nucleotides match TRBD2. Germline trimming cut 1 base from V and 3 bases from J; bases unmatched to any gene: 2. This CDR3 region has 16 residues. Germline V gene sequence: CDR1 SGHVS, CDR2 FNYEAQ.